Sequencing of this T cell receptor beta chain was carried out in a study of T cells in Graves' hyperthyroidism and ophthalmopathy. The V end was cut by 0 bases, the J end by 2 bases, with 14 bases between. The CDR3 contains 16 residues. Germline V CDR1 and CDR2: SGHRS, YFSETQ. There were TCR beta CDR3 regions amplified from RNA transcripts. The primer set for the first-round RT-PCR of the TCR CDR3 was HTBI. In TCRdb, the multiplex PCR reads were re-called with MiXCR into one record per CDR3 protein. The table shows 300,000 to 450,000 distinct CDR3 sequences, with roughly 14% occurring only once. A few counts support this clonotype.

Sequencing input: blood. The chain uses TRBV5-1 and TRBJ1-2; D gene unclear. The source of this sequence is a woman aged 55 to 70 with Graves' hyperthyroidism. This CDR3 is CASSLVRLRQNYGYTF. The CDR3 DNA reads TGCGCCAGCAGCTTGGTCCGCCTACGGCAAAACTATGGCTACACCTTC.